Listed below are T cell receptor beta chains from one sample, sequenced in a study of CD8+ T cells in alopecia areata. The assay was immunoSEQ multiplex PCR, and TCRdb's table has in-frame clones only and misses some. In the table there are about 140,000 clones, 45% to 60% of which are singletons. The sequencing here drew on CD4+ T cells sorted from blood, taken at week 0. These receptors were taken from a human donor with alopecia areata. Both conserved end residues are part of each CDR3. D genes are given only for firm matches. The size field is filled for only some rows; it gives once, few, many or a size class.

d_call	v_call	clone_size	j_call	cdr3_nt	cdr3_aa
TRBD2	TRBV5-4	NA	TRBJ2-3	TGTGCCAGCAGGGCTTCCGGGACTAGCGGGAGAACTGATACGCAGTATTTT	CASRASGTSGRTDTQYF
NA	TRBV5-1	few	TRBJ2-1	TGCGCCACCGGGAGAGGGACAGCCTACAATGAGCAGTTCTTC	CATGRGTAYNEQFF
NA	TRBV29-1	few	TRBJ2-5	TGCAGCGTTGCCCCCCCTCAAGAGACCCAGTACTTC	CSVAPPQETQYF
TRBD2	TRBV19	few	TRBJ2-1	TGTGCCAGTAGTAGGAGGGGTACTAGCGGGAGGGCCGGCGATGAGCAGTTCTTC	CASSRRGTSGRAGDEQFF
NA	TRBV30	NA	TRBJ2-3	TGTGCCTGGAGTCAGGCTCCAGATACGCAGTATTTT	CAWSQAPDTQYF
NA	TRBV4-1	NA	TRBJ2-3	TGCGCCAGCAGCCAACGAACGGGTACAGATACGCAGTATTTT	CASSQRTGTDTQYF
NA	TRBV29-1	NA	TRBJ2-3	TGCAGCGGGAAGGGCGTGGGCACAGATACGCAGTATTTT	CSGKGVGTDTQYF
NA	TRBV27	NA	TRBJ2-1	TGTGCCAGCAGTTTAGACTACAATGAGCAGTTCTTC	CASSLDYNEQFF
NA	TRBV11-3	NA	TRBJ2-2	TGTGCCAGCAGCTTAAGGGACAGGGAGCTGTTTTTT	CASSLRDRELFF
NA	TRBV7-9	NA	TRBJ1-1	TGTGCCAGCAGCTTAGTGGGGCCGAACACTGAAGCTTTCTTT	CASSLVGPNTEAFF
TRBD2	TRBV15	NA	TRBJ2-7	TGTGCCACCAGCAGAGGGAAAGCGGGATCTTACGAGCAGTACTTC	CATSRGKAGSYEQYF
TRBD1	TRBV30	once	TRBJ1-5	TGTGCCTGGAGTCAGGGACAGGGAAATCAGCCCCAGCATTTT	CAWSQGQGNQPQHF
TRBD1	TRBV9	NA	TRBJ2-2	TGTGCCAGCTCCCGGGGACAGGGCGACACCGGGGAGCTGTTTTTT	CASSRGQGDTGELFF
NA	TRBV11-2	NA	TRBJ1-2	TGTGCCAGCAGCCCCGCCCCAGGGACCGGGTATGGCTACACCTTC	CASSPAPGTGYGYTF
NA	TRBV7-2	few	TRBJ2-5	TGTGCCAGCAGCTCGATAGCCTTCGAGACCCAGTACTTC	CASSSIAFETQYF
NA	TRBV30	NA	TRBJ1-1	TGTGCCTGGAGTGTATTCCTTCAGGATTCTGAAGCTTTCTTT	CAWSVFLQDSEAFF
NA	TRBV29-1	once	TRBJ1-1	TGCAGCGTTGAATCCCGACTTGGGAGCACTGAAGCTTTCTTT	CSVESRLGSTEAFF
TRBD2	TRBV29-1	NA	TRBJ2-3	TGCAGCGTTGAGACTAGCGGGAGTGTGGATACGCAGTATTTT	CSVETSGSVDTQYF
TRBD2	TRBV30	NA	TRBJ2-7	TGTGCCTGGAGTGTACCCGGACTAGCGGAGCACTACTTC	CAWSVPGLAEHYF
NA	TRBV29-1	NA	TRBJ2-4	TGCAGCGTTGAGGAGGGCAAAACCAAAAACATTCAGTACTTC	CSVEEGKTKNIQYF
NA	TRBV30	NA	TRBJ2-1	TGTGCCTGGACTTCACAGGTGGGGGGTGAGCAGTTCTTC	CAWTSQVGGEQFF
TRBD2	TRBV5-1	NA	TRBJ2-1	TGCGCCAGCACCCGCGCTAGCGGGAGTAATGAGCAGTTCTTC	CASTRASGSNEQFF
TRBD2	TRBV7-9	few	TRBJ2-3	TGTGCCAGCAGCTCTAGAGCGGGAGGGCGACAAGATACGCAGTATTTT	CASSSRAGGRQDTQYF
TRBD1	TRBV29-1	few	TRBJ2-5	TGCAGCGCATTAGGGGGGGACAGGGCCAAATCCCAAGAGACCCAGTACTTC	CSALGGDRAKSQETQYF
NA	TRBV5-1	NA	TRBJ2-1	TGCGCCAGCAGCCCCGACCCGACCGTTGTCAGTATTGAGCAGTTCTTC	CASSPDPTVVSIEQFF
TRBD1	TRBV15	few	TRBJ1-4	TGTGCCACCAGCAGAGATCAGGGACAGGGGGCTGAAAAACTGTTTTTT	CATSRDQGQGAEKLFF
NA	TRBV27	once	TRBJ2-5	TGTGCCAGCAGTTTCGGGATCCAAGAGACCCAGTACTTC	CASSFGIQETQYF
NA	TRBV30	few	TRBJ1-5	TGTGCCTGGAGTTGGGCAGACCGATATCAGCCCCAGCATTTT	CAWSWADRYQPQHF
NA	TRBV7-2	once	TRBJ2-7	TGTGCCAGCAGCTTAGGTCGGGTGGTACGTGGCGAGCAGTACTTC	CASSLGRVVRGEQYF
TRBD2	TRBV5-1	NA	TRBJ2-5	TGCGCCAGCAGCTTGGAAGCCAAGAGCGGGAGGGAGACCCAGTACTTC	CASSLEAKSGRETQYF
TRBD2	TRBV5-1	NA	TRBJ2-5	TGCGCCAGCAGCTTGGACCCGCTAGCGGGCCCACTCGATCCGGGGACCCAGTACTTC	CASSLDPLAGPLDPGTQYF
NA	TRBV6-5	NA	TRBJ2-7	TGTGCCAGCAGTCCAGCGACAGGGACTACGAAGCAGTACTTC	CASSPATGTTKQYF
NA	TRBV29-1	NA	TRBJ1-3	TGCAGCGCGCTGGAGGGGACTGGAAACACCATATATTTT	CSALEGTGNTIYF
NA	TRBV11-2	NA	TRBJ1-4	TGTGCCAGCAGCTTGGGCGGCGGAGGTGAAAAACTGTTTTTT	CASSLGGGGEKLFF
NA	TRBV7-2	NA	TRBJ2-1	TGTGCCAGCAGCTTGCCGGGACGCCAGTACAATGAGCAGTTCTTC	CASSLPGRQYNEQFF
NA	TRBV2	NA	TRBJ2-1	TGTGCCAGCACCGGGACCTCCCGTTCAGGGCAGTTCTTC	CASTGTSRSGQFF
NA	TRBV30	NA	TRBJ1-1	TGTGCCTGGAGTGTACGACAGCAAAGAACTGAAGCTTTCTTT	CAWSVRQQRTEAFF
NA	TRBV6-5	few	TRBJ2-1	TGTGCCAGCAGTTACTCCCTAGGAGGCTACAATGAGCAGTTCTTC	CASSYSLGGYNEQFF
NA	TRBV7-2	NA	TRBJ2-1	TGTGCCAGCAGCCCCCAAAACGATGAGCAGTTCTTC	CASSPQNDEQFF
NA	TRBV6-6	medium-sized	TRBJ1-2	TGTGCCAGCAGAGGGTCGGGGGACTATGGCTACACCTTC	CASRGSGDYGYTF
NA	TRBV13	NA	TRBJ1-5	TGTGCCAGCAGCCGCGGGCGGGATAGCAATCAGCCCCAGCATTTT	CASSRGRDSNQPQHF
TRBD1	TRBV30	NA	TRBJ2-5	TGTGCCTGGAGTTCACACAGGGGGCAAGAGACCCAGTACTTC	CAWSSHRGQETQYF
TRBD2	TRBV15	few	TRBJ2-1	TGTGCCACCCAGGCCCGGGGAGGGATCAATGAGCAGTTCTTC	CATQARGGINEQFF
NA	TRBV30	NA	TRBJ1-5	TGTGCCTGGAGCTTTACGGACATTCCTAGGAATCAGCCCCAGCATTTT	CAWSFTDIPRNQPQHF
NA	TRBV10-3	NA	TRBJ2-3	TGTGCCATCCTTAGGGACACCAGCACAGATACGCAGTATTTT	CAILRDTSTDTQYF
TRBD2	TRBV29-1	NA	TRBJ2-1	TGCAGCACAGGGACTAGCGGGAGCTGGGCCTACAATGAGCAGTTCTTC	CSTGTSGSWAYNEQFF